Given below is one T cell receptor beta chain in context. These data are taken from a study of radiation and T cells in renal cell carcinoma. Time point given: blood 2 weeks post-SBRT. Treatment reported: 15 Gy SBRT to primary tumor, nephrectomy 4 weeks later. Serial blood draws occurred at baseline and 2 and 4 weeks post-SBRT. Clear cell pathology was present in this patient's renal cell carcinoma. The protocol was immunoSEQ multiplex PCR, while the TCRdb copy is restricted to in-frame clones and leaves out a portion. The sample has about 130,000 clones, around 82% seen once. V dropped 0 bases and J dropped 6 bases, with 15 bases sitting between them. The CDR3 is made up of 15 amino acids. Germline CDR1 MNHEY, CDR2 SVGAGI.

This TCR was sampled from a man in his fifties with renal cell carcinoma. The J gene is TRBJ2-7, the V gene TRBV6-5, with D unclear. Sequencing was performed on blood, taken from a patient whose treatment included radiotherapy and nephrectomy. The CDR3 protein is CASSYSPSVASEQYF. Here the CDR3 DNA reads TGTGCCAGCAGTTACTCGCCCTCGGTTGCTTCCGAGCAGTACTTC.